Listed here is a single TCR beta chain. Building the TCR beta libraries relied on iRepertoire HTBI primers, and CDR3 regions underwent Arm-PCR. TCRdb redid the calling of the multiplex PCR reads with MiXCR, one entry per CDR3 protein. Among hundreds of thousands of distinct CDR3 sequences listed, roughly 15% were seen once. Time point denoted: newly diagnosed GD, antithyroid drugs for less than 3 months. Preparation of the TCR library used RNA extracted from PBMCs. The sample is drawn from a study of regulatory T cells in long-lasting Graves disease. These data were also reused for a study on T cells in Graves' hyperthyroidism and ophthalmopathy.

The sample in question was peripheral blood mononuclear cells (PBMCs), obtained at new diagnosis, from a patient treated with antithyroid drugs. The clonotype comes from a woman aged 25 to 39 with Graves disease.

The CDR3, as DNA: TGTGCCAGCAGGGCCGGGACAGGACAGCAGCCCCAGCATTTT. It specifies CASRAGTGQQPQHF. The chain has TRBV2 and TRBJ1-5, with TRBD1 identical over 8 bases. The germline CDR1 and CDR2 sequences are SNHLY and FYNNEI. This CDR3 spans 14 amino acids. The V and J ends lost 6 bases and 7 bases, in that order; junction bases with no gene match: 8.